The 26 T cell receptor beta chains listed next were all sequenced from one sample in a study of CD8+CD57+ T cells in acquired aplastic anemia. Investigators profiled TCR beta VDJ and CDR3 from genomic DNA template. Each CDR3 protein gets one entry after TCRdb re-called the reads with MiXCR. Here the sample spans hundreds of thousands of distinct CDR3 sequences, approximately 80% being singletons. In patients chosen for sequencing, flow cytometry had shown CD8+CD57+ cell expansion. Sequenced material: sorted CD4+, CD8+, or CD8+CD57+ T cells (not recorded which) from PBMCs. The receptors were sampled from a human donor with aplastic anemia.

With regard to this clonotype: One end of the junction fails to match germline, which may point to a read error. The chain couples TRBV7-3 to TRBJ2-7, with D possibly being TRBD2 (6 bases). Germline V gene lookup returns CDR1 SGHTA and CDR2 FQGTGA. The CDR3 contains 14 residues. The CDR3 DNA follows: TGTGCCAGCAGCTGTCGCGGGACTTGGGGAGAGACCCAGTTC. Translated, it gives CASSCRGTWGETQF.

The rearrangement uses TRBV7-2 and TRBJ2-7; unclear D gene. The CDR3 loop spans 15 amino acids. CDR1 SGHTA and CDR2 FQGNSA come from the germline V gene. Trimming took off 3 bases at V and 7 bases at J, with 19 bases between the two ends. This CDR3 reads CASSFLGATDTEQYF. The CDR3 region has the DNA TGTGCCAGCAGCTTTCTAGGAGCTACAGACACGGAGCAGTACTTC.

This clonotype was seen ten or more times. This chain connects TRBV9 to TRBJ2-7, with D uncertain. Trimming took off 0 bases at V and 2 bases at J, with 6 bases between the two ends. The length of the CDR3 is 13 residues. The germline gives CDR1 SGDLS, CDR2 YYNGEE. This CDR3 is CASSVDGAYEQYF. The CDR3 bases are TGTGCCAGCAGCGTAGATGGGGCCTACGAGCAGTACTTC.

In regard to this clonotype: The final CDR3 position lacks the conserved phenylalanine or tryptophan, pointing to a likely read error. The DNA is left out, because the CDR3 cannot be placed on it with certainty; the CDR3 is given as TCRdb lists it. This rearrangement joins TRBV2 to TRBJ2-5. Germline V CDR1 and CDR2: SNHLY, FYNNEI. With termini counted, the CDR3 has 14 amino acids. The CDR3 is CASGVVGTDTNHFV.

This clonotype has just a few counts. Germline and junction disagree at one end, which may indicate a read error. The V gene is TRBV7-8, the J gene TRBJ2-1; D remains ambiguous. The CDR3 length is 15 residues. The germline CDR1 and CDR2 sequences are SGHVS and FQNEAQ. As DNA, the CDR3 is TGTGCCAGTAGTATAGCTGGCGGACCCTACACTCAGCATTTCTTC. Its protein is CASSIAGGPYTQHFF.

Comments on this clonotype: This sequence may be a read error, since a much larger clone differs from it by one base. The chain carries TRBV9 and TRBJ2-3; unclear D gene. This CDR3 contains 14 residues. Trimming left V 0 bases short and J 15 bases short, with 20 bases between. In germline, CDR1 is SGDLS, CDR2 YYNGEE. The CDR3 DNA reads as TGTGCCAGCAGCGTAGGGGCAGATATGCAGTATTTTTATTTT. Residues: CASSVGADMQYFYF.

As to this clonotype: Lacking the conserved final phenylalanine or tryptophan, this CDR3 likely reflects a read error. The DNA is left out, because the CDR3 cannot be placed on it with certainty; the CDR3 is given as TCRdb lists it. The CDR3 here is CASSVGGIPDHCY. V gene TRBV7-2 combines with J gene TRBJ2-1; the table's D call of TRBD1 was not tested on the DNA. The germline gives CDR1 SGHTA, CDR2 FQGNSA. The CDR3 numbers 13 amino acids, ends counted.

The chain combines TRBV7-8 with TRBJ1-5; D is possibly TRBD1 (6 bases). V gave up 3 bases and J gave up 3 bases, with 9 bases separating them. Per the germline V gene, CDR1 is SGHVS and CDR2 is FQNEAQ. CDR3 size: 14 residues. The DNA of the CDR3 is TGTGCCAGCAGCTTGGACAGACTCAATCAGCCCCAGCATTTT. Translation: CASSLDRLNQPQHF.

The chain joins TRBV11-3 to TRBJ2-1; 9 bases line up with TRBD2. The CDR3 loop spans 15 amino acids. The junction had 6 bases not matched to a gene; V was cut back by 2 bases and J by 7 bases. The germline gives CDR1 SGHNT, CDR2 YENEEA. CDR3 in amino acids: CASSLFAGGRNEQFF. CDR3 bases: TGTGCCAGCAGCTTATTCGCGGGAGGGAGAAATGAGCAGTTCTTC.

CDR3 coding DNA: TGCAGTGCTAGTCGGGGACCTAATACCGGGGAGCTGTTTTTT. Protein sequence: CSASRGPNTGELFF. J is TRBJ2-2 and V is TRBV20-1, with D perhaps given as TRBD1 or TRBD2 (5 bases each). This CDR3 is 14 amino acids long. Germline CDR1 reads DFQATT; CDR2 reads SNEGSKA (reference sequence). V was shortened by 3 bases and J by 5 bases, with 13 bases between the two germline ends.

This clonotype was recorded a few times. CDR3 sequence (DNA): TGCAGTGCTAGAGACAGAGACAAGGGAAACACTGAAGCTTTCTTT. As protein: CSARDRDKGNTEAFF. This sequence joins TRBV20-1 and TRBJ1-1, with D hard to call. Per germline, CDR1 DFQATT and CDR2 SNEGSKA (reference sequence). The V end was cut by 0 bases, the J end by 2 bases, with 13 bases between. The CDR3 loop spans 15 amino acids.

Regarding this clonotype: Since the CDR3 does not end with the conserved phenylalanine or tryptophan, this likely comes from a read error. No DNA is shown, since the ends of the CDR3 on it are uncertain; the CDR3 is the one TCRdb lists. The chain has TRBV12-3 or TRBV12-4 and TRBJ2-3; the D call of TRBD2 is as the table states it, not checked on the DNA. The CDR3 region is 13 residues in length, termini included. This chain's CDR3 is CASSRGHSEQHFG.

This clonotype was seen many times. This chain uses TRBV11-3 with TRBJ2-1; TRBD1 is a possible D gene (6 bases). Per germline, CDR1 SGHNT and CDR2 YENEEA. The CDR3 extends over 15 amino acids. Trimming removed 0 bases at V and 2 bases at J, with 8 bases between. In nucleotides, the CDR3 is TGTGCCAGCAGCTTAGATAGGACAGCCTACAATGAGCAGTTCTTC. Its protein is CASSLDRTAYNEQFF.

V usage is TRBV7-9 and J usage is TRBJ1-5, with D possibly being TRBD1 (5 bases). Trimming stripped 2 bases from V and 11 bases from J, with 19 bases between. There are 15 residues in the CDR3. Germline V CDR1 and CDR2: SEHNR, FQNEAQ (reference sequence). CDR3: CASSLSLGLKETQHF. The CDR3 DNA reads TGTGCCAGCAGCTTATCTTTGGGACTGAAAGAGACCCAGCATTTT.

In this sample, this clonotype turned up once. One end of the junction does not line up with germline, which may come from a read error. The chain couples TRBV2 to TRBJ1-1, with D tentatively TRBD1 (5 bases). From germline, CDR1 is SNHLY and CDR2 FYNNEI. This CDR3 comprises 15 residues. The CDR3 here is CASSLGVTENTEACF. The CDR3 DNA follows: TGTGCCAGCAGCTTAGGGGTGACAGAGAACACTGAAGCTTGCTTT.

This chain links TRBV7-3 with TRBJ2-1; D possibly corresponds to TRBD2 (6 bases). The CDR3 has 15 residues. The germline CDR1 and CDR2 sequences are SGHTA and FQGTGA. The V end lost 5 bases, the J end lost 8 bases, and 19 bases lay between the germline ends. Here the CDR3 reads CASSIGGGGIDEQFF. The CDR3 nucleotides read TGTGCCAGCAGCATAGGCGGAGGAGGGATCGATGAGCAGTTCTTC.

The CDR3 nucleotides are TGTGCCAGCAGTTTGAGGGTTACCGAAGCTTTCTTT. Amino acid sequence: CASSLRVTEAFF. The chain links TRBV12-3 or TRBV12-4 to TRBJ1-1; the D is unclear. V gave up 3 bases and J gave up 8 bases, with 10 bases separating them. The CDR3 spans 12 residues.

The chain joins TRBV9 to TRBJ1-2; TRBD1 matches at 7 bases. Germline loops: CDR1 SGDLS, CDR2 YYNGEE. The CDR3 sequence is 14 residues long. The V and J ends lost 0 bases and 6 bases, in that order; junction bases with no gene match: 5. CDR3 loop: CASSVGGQSHGYTF. The CDR3 nucleotides read TGTGCCAGCAGCGTAGGGGGACAGAGCCATGGCTACACCTTC.

For this clonotype: The final CDR3 position lacks the conserved phenylalanine or tryptophan, pointing to a likely read error. It is unclear where the CDR3 begins or ends on the DNA, so no DNA is shown, and the CDR3 is as TCRdb lists it. This sequence joins TRBV7-2 and TRBJ2-3; TRBD1 is the table's D call and was not checked against the DNA. The CDR3 comprises 13 residues, both ends counted. Germline V lookup: CDR1 SGHTA, CDR2 FQGNSA. CDR3: CASSFTDTPDTQY.

The gene calls are TRBV5-4 and TRBJ2-2, with 7 bases matching TRBD2. Germline V gene data show CDR1 as SGHNT and CDR2 as YYREEE (reference sequence). CDR3 size: 15 residues. V shed 2 bases and J 5 bases; nucleotides not matched to a gene: 6. The CDR3 DNA reads TGTGCCAGCAGCTTTACTAGCGCAAAGACCGGGGAGCTGTTTTTT. Translating it yields CASSFTSAKTGELFF.

The sample holds one count of this clonotype. One junction end disagrees with the germline gene, perhaps due to a read error. This chain connects TRBV15 to TRBJ2-7, with D unresolved. Judging by the DNA end, TRBJ2-5 fits better; the J call may be wrong. The germline CDR1 and CDR2 sequences are LNHNV and YYDKDF (reference sequence). The CDR3 is 14 amino acids. The CDR3 here is CATSRGNDNETQYF. The CDR3 DNA reads as TGTGCCACCAGTAGAGGCAACGATAACGAGACCCAGTACTTC.

This clonotype has only a few counts. V usage is TRBV5-5 and J usage is TRBJ2-5; 7 bases are shared with TRBD1. Germline CDR1 reads SGHKS; CDR2 reads YYEKEE (reference sequence). The ends lost 0 bases at V and 4 bases at J; junction bases unmatched: 0. The CDR3 length is 13 residues. The CDR3 protein is CASSLDRGETQYF. In nucleotides, the CDR3 is TGTGCCAGCAGCTTGGACAGGGGAGAGACCCAGTACTTC.

This clonotype was seen many times. The chain links TRBV11-2 to TRBJ2-5; tentative D call: TRBD2 (6 bases). V lost 5 bases and J lost 2, with 15 bases in between. There are 15 residues in the CDR3. Germline CDR1 SGHAT, CDR2 FQNNGV. The CDR3 loop reads CASSPVAGRQETQYF. The CDR3 DNA sequence: TGTGCCAGCAGCCCGGTCGCGGGGAGACAAGAGACCCAGTACTTC.

To note about this clonotype: At one end, the junction sequence differs from germline, possibly due to a read error. V usage is TRBV7-7 and J usage is TRBJ2-3; a possible D gene is TRBD2 (5 bases). In germline, CDR1 is SSHAT, CDR2 FNYEAQ (reference sequence). This CDR3 spans 14 amino acids. The CDR3 nucleotides are TGTGCCAGCAGCTCCGACTACAATGCCCACGAGCAGTACTTT. Its protein is CASSSDYNAHEQYF.

The chain carries TRBV7-6 and TRBJ2-7; unclear D gene. CDR3 size: 18 residues. The V end was cut by 3 bases, the J end by 3 bases, with 24 bases between. Germline V gives CDR1 SGHVS, CDR2 FNYEAQ. CDR3 nucleotides: TGTGCCAGCAGCTTGAATTCCTACAAGTCACCCCTTCACTACGAGCAGTACGTC. It is translated as CASSLNSYKSPLHYEQYV.

The chain has TRBV7-8 and TRBJ2-7; the match to TRBD2 covers 7 bases. J was trimmed by 9 bases and V by 6 bases; bases with no gene match: 14. The germline CDR1 and CDR2 sequences are SGHVS and FQNEAQ. There are 14 residues in the CDR3. The CDR3 loop reads CASRFAGEHDTQYF. CDR3 nucleotide sequence: TGTGCCAGCAGGTTCGCGGGAGAGCACGACACGCAGTACTTC.